The T cell receptor beta chain described here comes from a study of OX40 agonist ivuxolimab in advanced cancers. On the study more broadly: Patients treated during dose escalation were battling hepatocellular carcinoma, melanoma, renal cell or head and neck cancer. Findings and caveats of the study: Expanded clones were, on average, more numerous in CD8+ T cells than in CD4+. Among the lowest peripheral clonal expansion occurred in 0.1-3.0 mg/kg partial responders. In the 0.1 to 3.0 mg/kg range, CD4+ and CD8+ blood T cells had expanded clonally by week 6.

Remarks on this clone: Antigen unknown.

The table came from immunoSEQ multiplex PCR; TCRdb's copy has only in-frame clones and leaves some out. The table shows more than 55,000 clones, with roughly 90% occurring only once. Germline loops: CDR1 SEHNR, CDR2 FQNEAQ (reference sequence). There are 13 residues in the CDR3. Trimming took 3 bases from V and 0 from J, leaving 6 bases between them. The chain joins TRBV7-9 to TRBJ2-7, with D uncertain. The clonotype was recovered from an adult with an advanced solid tumor such as melanoma, head and neck, liver or kidney cancer. The sequenced sample was CD4+ or CD8+ T cells sorted from blood, obtained in a trial of the OX40 agonist ivuxolimab. CDR3 sequence (DNA): TGTGCCAGCAGCTTCGCCGGCTCCTACGAGCAGTACTTC. Amino acids: CASSFAGSYEQYF.